This T cell receptor beta chain was retrieved from a study of shared clonotypes between healthy human individuals. This clone was observed a few times. The junction shows a germline mismatch at one end, possibly a read error. Sequenced by immunoSEQ multiplex PCR; TCRdb stores in-frame clones only, minus some. Here the sample spans about 2.3 million clones, 90% to 95% being singletons. Germline lookup yields CDR1 SQVTM and CDR2 ANQGSEA. The CDR3 sequence is 13 residues long. The investigators split CD4+ cells into a CD45RA+ naive subset and a CD45RA-negative memory subset. This clonotype was obtained from a man in his late teens or twenties in good health. Some clones in this sample may be carry-over from other donors' samples. The sequencing sample was made of naive CD4+ T cells from PBMCs. Subset reported: CD45RA+ positively selected. The V and J genes are TRBV29-1 and TRBJ1-4; no clear D gene. Here the CDR3 DNA reads TGCAGCGTTCAAGAAGGGTCTAATGAAAAACTGTTTTTT. Translation gives CSVQEGSNEKLFF.